These 4 T cell receptor beta chains share one sample of origin, sequenced in a study of tumor and adjacent non-tumor tissue in lung cancer. RNA was extracted from bulk tissue without any cell sorting. The library came from three nested PCR rounds adapted from ARM-PCR protocols. MiXCR, run by TCRdb on the multiplex PCR reads, gives a single entry per CDR3 protein. The sample consists of about 200,000 distinct CDR3 sequences, about 71% of them appearing once. Sequencing used lung tumor tissue. The source of these receptors is a man aged 60 to 75 with non-small cell lung cancer.

The chain has TRBV11-3 and TRBJ2-2; weak D call: TRBD2 (5 bases). This CDR3 contains 15 residues. Trimming took off 7 bases at V and 7 bases at J, with 19 bases between the two ends. From germline, CDR1 is SGHNT and CDR2 YENEEA. CDR3 protein: CASTLEDSRGGELFF. As DNA, the CDR3 is TGTGCCAGCACCCTGGAGGACTCGAGAGGCGGGGAGCTGTTTTTT.

This chain uses TRBV20-1 with TRBJ1-5; no reliable D call. The V end was cut by 1 base, the J end by 0 bases, with 16 bases between. The germline V gene encodes CDR1 DFQATT and CDR2 SNEGSKA (reference sequence). This CDR3 is 17 amino acids long. The CDR3: CSARADGVFPSNQPQHF. The DNA of the CDR3 is TGCAGTGCTAGAGCTGATGGGGTATTCCCTAGCAATCAGCCCCAGCATTTT.

Points on this clonotype: Relative to the germline gene, one junction end is altered; a read error may explain this. V and J are TRBV12-3 or TRBV12-4 and TRBJ2-5; weak D call: TRBD2 (5 bases). CDR3 length: 15 residues. The CDR3 sequence: CANSFGGGLQVTQYF. In DNA, the CDR3 is TGTGCCAACAGTTTCGGAGGCGGTCTCCAAGTGACCCAGTACTTC.

To note about this clonotype: Since a much larger clone is just one base distant, this may be a read error. Since the CDR3 does not end with the conserved phenylalanine or tryptophan, this likely comes from a read error. The genes are TRBV5-5 and TRBJ1-1; D unclear. The CDR3 is 18 residues long. Germline CDR1 is SGHKS and CDR2 is YYEKEE (reference sequence). Trimming removed 4 bases from V and 5 bases from J, with 27 bases in between. CDR3 sequence reads: CASSPLGYGMFRMTEAFL. The CDR3 region has the DNA TGTGCCAGCAGCCCCCTTGGCTATGGTATGTTCCGGATGACTGAAGCTTTCCTT.